A selection of T cell receptor beta chains follows, all from one sample in a study of blood T cells in healthy people across ages. TCRdb re-analysed the 5' RACE reads in MiXCR, keeping a single row per CDR3 protein. The sample has just under 900,000 distinct CDR3 sequences; about 28% are singletons. Sample: blood. The receptors shown here come from a woman at least 80 years old in good health. Each CDR3 is given with its conserved first and last residue. The D gene is left open where the match is weak. Size values are once, few and many counts, or a class for expanded clones, and some rows have none.

cdr3_nt cdr3_aa clone_size j_call d_call v_call
TGTGCCATCAGTGAGCGGGGGGGCAGGGCCTACAATGAGCAGTTCTTC CAISERGGRAYNEQFF . TRBJ2-1 TRBD2 TRBV10-3
TGCAGTGCTAGACGTGACCCGGGGAACGAGTACTTC CSARRDPGNEYF many TRBJ2-5 . TRBV20-1
TGTGCCAGCAGTCCCTGGGGGACTACAGGCGAGCAGTACTTC CASSPWGTTGEQYF . TRBJ2-7 TRBD2 TRBV6-2/TRBV6-3
TGTGCCAGCAGCCACGGGGCTAGTGATACGCAGTATTTT CASSHGASDTQYF . TRBJ2-3 . TRBV11-3
TGTGCCAGCAGCCACGGGACTAGCGGAAATGAGCAGTTCTTC CASSHGTSGNEQFF . TRBJ2-1 TRBD2 TRBV3-1
TGTGCCAGCAGCCCCCAGTTCCCTGACAGGGACTATGGCTACACCTTC CASSPQFPDRDYGYTF many TRBJ1-2 TRBD1 TRBV7-6
TGCAGCGTTGTTCGGACACAGACACTGAACACTGAAGCTTTCTTT CSVVRTQTLNTEAFF few TRBJ1-1 . TRBV29-1
TGTGCCAGCAGTTTAAGGTACAGGCGCCATTCGGAGACCCAGTACTTC CASSLRYRRHSETQYF many TRBJ2-5 . TRBV12-3/TRBV12-4
TGTGCCAGCAGCTTAGCCGCCCCTAGCGGGGGCAGGAATGAGCAGTTCTTC CASSLAAPSGGRNEQFF many TRBJ2-1 TRBD2 TRBV11-2
TGTGCCAGCAGTCCCCCCTACGATGAGCAGTTCTTC CASSPPYDEQFF many TRBJ2-1 . TRBV12-3/TRBV12-4
TGTGCCAGCAGTGAAGCGCTCGAGCGTCGGGAGCAGCATTTT CASSEALERREQHF few TRBJ1-5 . TRBV6-1
TGTGCCAGCAGCAAGTCGAGGGGATCCTCAGAGACCCAGTACTTC CASSKSRGSSETQYF few TRBJ2-5 . TRBV21-1
TGTGCCAGCAGCTCGCCACTGGATCCCACAGATACGCGGTATTTT CASSSPLDPTDTRYF . TRBJ2-3 . TRBV7-9
TGCGCCAGCAGCCAATTATTAGCCCAGGGGGGAGAAAAACTGTTTTTT CASSQLLAQGGEKLFF many TRBJ1-4 TRBD1 TRBV4-3
TGCAGTGCTTCAGGCACCTATAATTCACCCCTCCACTTT CSASGTYNSPLHF . TRBJ1-6 . TRBV20-1
TGTGCCTGCACCCGAGCAGTTACGCAGTATTTT CACTRAVTQYF . TRBJ2-3 . TRBV11-2
TGTGCCAGTAGGGGGAGATTAGGGTACAATGAGCAGTTCTTC CASRGRLGYNEQFF many TRBJ2-1 . TRBV19